These 16 T cell receptor beta chains were sequenced from one sample in a study of control samples from healthy donors and cancer patients. Assay: immunoSEQ multiplex PCR; the TCRdb copy retains only in-frame clones and omits some. The sample holds around 150,000 clones; approximately 94% are singletons and the top ten take around 13%. The sequenced sample was PBMCs. The receptors shown here come from a man aged 55-75 years with colorectal cancer.

The V and J genes are TRBV6-5 and TRBJ1-1, with D possibly TRBD1 on 6 matching bases. Germline values: CDR1 MNHEY, CDR2 SVGAGI. CDR3 size: 15 residues. V was pared by 4 bases and J by 2 bases, with 14 bases between. In DNA form, the CDR3 reads TGTGCCAGCAGTTTTACCGGGACATCTAACACTGAAGCTTTCTTT. Its protein is CASSFTGTSNTEAFF.

The chain recombines TRBV5-1 with TRBJ1-5, with 12 nucleotides matching TRBD1. Germline V gene data show CDR1 as SGHRS and CDR2 as YFSETQ. There are 15 residues in the CDR3. Trimming at V came to 4 bases and at J to 7 bases, leaving 6 bases not matched to a gene. The DNA for the CDR3 is TGCGCCAGCAGCCCCGGGACAGGGGGCGGCCAGCCCCAGCATTTT. Protein product: CASSPGTGGGQPQHF.

The chain combines TRBV2 with TRBJ2-2, with TRBD1 as a possible D gene (5 bases). V was cut by 7 bases and J by 8 bases, with 17 bases left in between. The CDR3 runs to 14 residues. Per the germline V gene, CDR1 is SNHLY and CDR2 is FYNNEI. The DNA for the CDR3 is TGTGCCAGCAATCTTCGGCAGGGTGAAGGGGAGCTGTTTTTT. Protein product: CASNLRQGEGELFF.

This sequence joins TRBV6-5 and TRBJ1-2; 10 nucleotides line up with TRBD1. The germline CDR1 and CDR2 sequences are MNHEY and SVGAGI. This CDR3 spans 14 amino acids. The V segment lost 5 bases and the J segment 8 bases; nucleotides outside the gene matches: 8. CDR3 in DNA: TGTGCCAGCAGTCCCCTTGGACAGGGGGTAGGCTACACCTTC. Its translation: CASSPLGQGVGYTF.

The rearrangement joins TRBV6-2 or TRBV6-3 to TRBJ2-7; 11 nucleotides line up with TRBD1. Germline assignment: CDR1 MNHEY and CDR2 SVGEGT. V was clipped by 2 bases and J by 3 bases; unmatched bases: 15. The CDR3 contains 19 residues. In nucleotides, the CDR3 is TGTGCCAGCAGTTACAGGTTATTGGGACAGGGGGTTCCGAACTACGAGCAGTACTTC. The encoded protein is CASSYRLLGQGVPNYEQYF.

The chain links TRBV5-1 to TRBJ2-7; no firm D call. Germline assignment: CDR1 SGHRS and CDR2 YFSETQ. The CDR3 has 14 amino acids. Trimming shortened V by 2 bases and J by 0 bases, and 9 bases separated the two germline ends. The CDR3 loop reads CASSFATSSYEQYF. CDR3 DNA sequence: TGCGCCAGCAGCTTTGCCACAAGCTCCTACGAGCAGTACTTC.

The rearrangement links TRBV10-3 to TRBJ2-7; the match to TRBD2 covers 12 bases. Unmatched junction bases numbered 2, after V lost 5 bases and J lost 3 bases. In germline, CDR1 is ENHRY, CDR2 SYGVKD. The CDR3 totals 14 residues. CDR3: CAISPTSGGYEQYF. CDR3 sequence (DNA): TGTGCCATCAGTCCGACTAGCGGGGGCTACGAGCAGTACTTC.

This chain connects TRBV14 to TRBJ1-3; a weak D match, TRBD1 (5 bases). Looked up from germline, CDR1 is SGHDN and CDR2 is FVKESK. CDR3 length: 17 amino acids. V was cut by 0 bases and J by 4 bases, with 16 bases left in between. In DNA, the CDR3 is TGTGCCAGCAGCCAAGATCATGGGGGATTAGGCGGAAACACCATATATTTT. It is translated as CASSQDHGGLGGNTIYF. Complete variable domain (other parts from reference TRBV14 and TRBJ1-3): EAGVTQFPSHSVIEKGQTVTLRCDPISGHDNLYWYRRVMGKEIKFLLHFVKESKQDESGMPNNRFLAERTGGTYSTLKVQPAELEDSGVYFCASSQDHGGLGGNTIYFGEGSWLTVV.

J is TRBJ2-6 and V is TRBV11-2; D is possibly TRBD1 (6 bases). The V end was cut by 5 bases, the J end by 2 bases, with 10 bases between. The CDR3 consists of 15 residues. CDR1 SGHAT and CDR2 FQNNGV come from the germline V gene. CDR3 loop: CASSREGAGANVLTF. DNA for the CDR3: TGTGCCAGCAGCCGCGAGGGGGCTGGGGCCAACGTCCTGACTTTC. Drawing the rest from reference TRBV11-2 and TRBJ2-6, the complete variable domain is EAGVAQSPRYKIIEKRQSVAFWCNPISGHATLYWYQQILGQGPKLLIQFQNNGVVDDSQLPKDRFSAERLKGVDSTLKIQPAKLEDSAVYLCASSREGAGANVLTFGAGSRLTVL.

The gene calls are TRBV5-1 and TRBJ2-2, with unresolved D. There are 15 residues in the CDR3. Deletions cut 0 bases from V and 2 bases from J, with 8 bases between. The germline V gene has CDR1 SGHRS and CDR2 YFSETQ. As DNA, the CDR3 is TGCGCCAGCAGCTTGGTAACTACAAACACCGGGGAGCTGTTTTTT. It translates to CASSLVTTNTGELFF.

A single count supports this clone. The chain employs TRBV6-5 and TRBJ2-7; TRBD1 agrees at 9 bases. This CDR3 comprises 14 residues. Germline CDR1 MNHEY, CDR2 SVGAGI. V shed 5 bases and J 5 bases; nucleotides not matched to a gene: 7. CDR3 coding DNA: TGTGCCAGCAGTCAATACAGGGGGCCAGACGAGCAGTACTTC. Its translation: CASSQYRGPDEQYF.

This chain links TRBV27 with TRBJ2-7, with unresolved D. Germline CDR1 MNHEY, CDR2 SMNVEV (reference sequence). Trimming pared 5 bases from V and 1 base from J, leaving 12 bases between. This CDR3 contains 14 residues. The CDR3: CASSLQQNSYEQYF. The CDR3 nucleotides are TGTGCCAGCAGTCTCCAACAAAATTCCTACGAGCAGTACTTC.

CDR3 in amino acids: CASGGQGGRKSSNQPQHF. CDR3 nucleotide sequence: TGTGCCAGCGGCGGACAGGGCGGGCGAAAGAGTAGCAATCAGCCCCAGCATTTT. The chain recombines TRBV19 with TRBJ1-5; 8 nucleotides match TRBD1. The CDR3 runs to 18 residues. CDR1 is LNHDA and CDR2 is SQIVND in the germline V gene (reference sequence). The V gene end was trimmed by 9 bases and the J gene end by 0 bases; junction bases not matched to a gene: 16.

The V call is TRBV6-2 or TRBV6-3, the J call TRBJ2-3; 12 bases align to TRBD2. CDR1 is MNHEY, CDR2 SVGEGT, per germline. The junction had 4 bases not matched to a gene; V was cut back by 5 bases and J by 4 bases. This CDR3 comprises 15 residues. CDR3 sequence (DNA): TGTGCCAGCAGTGCGACTAGCGGGGGCGCAGATACGCAGTATTTT. Its protein product is CASSATSGGADTQYF.

This chain joins TRBV5-8 and TRBJ1-1, with 7 bases matching TRBD1. The germline CDR1 and CDR2 sequences are SGHTS and YDEGEE. The CDR3 extends over 13 amino acids. Trimming took 2 bases from V and 5 from J; bases not matched to a gene: 3. In nucleotides, the CDR3 is TGTGCCAGCAGCTTTTACAGGGGAACTGAAGCTTTCTTT. This gives the protein CASSFYRGTEAFF.

The sample holds a few counts of this clone. The V call is TRBV5-6, the J call TRBJ1-6, with TRBD1 matching over 8 bases. With V trimmed by 3 bases and J by 9 bases, 5 bases remained unmatched. The CDR3 runs 14 residues. Germline lookup yields CDR1 SGHDT and CDR2 YYEEEE. CDR3 loop: CASSWGQVASPLHF. CDR3 nucleotides: TGTGCCAGCAGCTGGGGACAGGTGGCTTCACCCCTCCACTTT.